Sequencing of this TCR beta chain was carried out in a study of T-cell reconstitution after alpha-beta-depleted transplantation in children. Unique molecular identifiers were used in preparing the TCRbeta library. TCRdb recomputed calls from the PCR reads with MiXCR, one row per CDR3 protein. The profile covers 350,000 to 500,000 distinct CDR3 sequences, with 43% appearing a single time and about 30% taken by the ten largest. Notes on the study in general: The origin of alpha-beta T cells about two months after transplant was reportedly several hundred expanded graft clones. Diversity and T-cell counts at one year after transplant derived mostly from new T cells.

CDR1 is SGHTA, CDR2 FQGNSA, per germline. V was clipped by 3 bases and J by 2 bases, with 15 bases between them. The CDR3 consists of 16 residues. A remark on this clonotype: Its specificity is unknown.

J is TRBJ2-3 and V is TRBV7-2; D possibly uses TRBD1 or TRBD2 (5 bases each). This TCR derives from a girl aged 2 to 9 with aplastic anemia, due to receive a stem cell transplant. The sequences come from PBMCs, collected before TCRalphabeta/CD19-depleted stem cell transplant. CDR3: CASSFPPGPITDTQYF. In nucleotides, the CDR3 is TGTGCCAGCAGCTTTCCACCGGGACCTATCACAGATACGCAGTATTTT.